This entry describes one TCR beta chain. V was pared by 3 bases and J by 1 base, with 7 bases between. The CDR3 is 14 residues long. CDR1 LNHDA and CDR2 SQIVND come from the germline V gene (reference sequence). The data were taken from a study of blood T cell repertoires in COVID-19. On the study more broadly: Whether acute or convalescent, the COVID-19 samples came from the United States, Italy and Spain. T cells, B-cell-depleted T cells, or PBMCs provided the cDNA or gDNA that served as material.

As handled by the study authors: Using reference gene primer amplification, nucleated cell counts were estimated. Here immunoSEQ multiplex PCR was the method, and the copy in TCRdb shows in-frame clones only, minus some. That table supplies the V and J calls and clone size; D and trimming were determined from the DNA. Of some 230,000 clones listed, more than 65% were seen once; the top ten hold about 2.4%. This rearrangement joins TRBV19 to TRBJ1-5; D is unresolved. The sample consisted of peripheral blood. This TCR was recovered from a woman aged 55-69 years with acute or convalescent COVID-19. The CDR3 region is CASSISLSNQPQHF. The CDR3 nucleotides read TGTGCCAGTAGTATTAGCCTCAGCAATCAGCCCCAGCATTTT.